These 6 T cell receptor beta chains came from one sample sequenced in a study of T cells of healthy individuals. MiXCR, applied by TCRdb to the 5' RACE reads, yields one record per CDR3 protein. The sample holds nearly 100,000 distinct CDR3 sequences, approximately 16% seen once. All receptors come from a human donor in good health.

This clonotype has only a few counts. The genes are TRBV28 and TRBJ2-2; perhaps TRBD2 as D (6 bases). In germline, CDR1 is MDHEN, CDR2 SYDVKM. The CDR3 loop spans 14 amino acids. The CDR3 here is CAVSQGGNTGELFF. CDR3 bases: TGTGCAGTCTCTCAGGGAGGGAACACCGGGGAGCTGTTTTTT.

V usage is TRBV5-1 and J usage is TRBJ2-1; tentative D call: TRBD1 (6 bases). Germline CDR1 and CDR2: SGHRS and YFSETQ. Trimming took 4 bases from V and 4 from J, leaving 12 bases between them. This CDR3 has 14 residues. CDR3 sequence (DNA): TGCGCCAGCAGCACCACAGGGCTATACAATGAGCAGTTCTTC. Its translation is CASSTTGLYNEQFF.

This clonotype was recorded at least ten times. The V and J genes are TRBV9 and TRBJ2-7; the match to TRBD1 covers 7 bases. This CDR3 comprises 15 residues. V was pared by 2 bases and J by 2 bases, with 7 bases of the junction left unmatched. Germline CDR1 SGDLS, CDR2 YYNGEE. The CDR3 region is CASSVRDSKTYEQYF. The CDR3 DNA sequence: TGTGCCAGCAGCGTCCGGGACAGCAAAACCTACGAGCAGTACTTC.

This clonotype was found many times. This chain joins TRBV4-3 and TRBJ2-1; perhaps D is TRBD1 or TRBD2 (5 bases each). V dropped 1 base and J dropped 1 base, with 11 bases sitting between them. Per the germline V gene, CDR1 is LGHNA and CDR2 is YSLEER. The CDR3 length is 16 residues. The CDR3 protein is CASSQVSGTSYNEQFF. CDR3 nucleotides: TGCGCCAGCAGCCAAGTTTCAGGGACGTCCTACAATGAGCAGTTCTTC.

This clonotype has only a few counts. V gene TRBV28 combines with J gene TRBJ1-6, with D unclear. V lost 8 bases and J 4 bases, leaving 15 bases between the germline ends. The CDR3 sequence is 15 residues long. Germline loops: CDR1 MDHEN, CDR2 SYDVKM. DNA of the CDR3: TGTGCCAGCGCATTAGTCCGGCTGTATAATTCACCCCTCCACTTT. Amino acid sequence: CASALVRLYNSPLHF.

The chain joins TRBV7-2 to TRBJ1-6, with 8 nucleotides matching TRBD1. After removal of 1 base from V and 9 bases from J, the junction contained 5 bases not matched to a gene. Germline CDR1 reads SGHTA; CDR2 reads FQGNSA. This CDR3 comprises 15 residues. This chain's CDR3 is CASSLGAGGSSPLHF. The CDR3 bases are TGTGCCAGCAGCTTAGGGGCAGGGGGCTCTTCACCCCTCCACTTT.